This T cell receptor (beta chain) was profiled in a study of STAT3 mutations in large granular lymphocyte leukemia. Across the study: Roughly half the longitudinally sequenced T-LGLL patients had canonical STAT3 mutations. Immunosuppressive therapy was given to more than half of T-LGLL patients.

The CDR3 is 13 residues long. The V gene lost 4 bases and the J gene lost 0 bases, with 8 bases spanning the gap. Looked up from germline, CDR1 is SGHRS and CDR2 is YFSETQ. Points from the study as a whole: TCR clonotype switching after therapy occurred in about 35% of the 18 patients. Every T-LGLL patient had at least one immunodominant TCRbeta clonotype.

TCRdb's table, derived via immunoSEQ multiplex PCR, lists solely in-frame clones and lacks some. The table records some 31,000 clones, 70% to 90% of them present only once. Worth noting for this clone: Its antigen is undetermined.

The receptor was derived from a man between 60 and 75 years old with T-cell large granular lymphocyte leukemia. Some clones in this sample may be carry-over from other donors' samples. The rearrangement uses TRBV5-1 and TRBJ2-7, with D unresolved. The sample was peripheral blood mononuclear cells. CDR3 DNA: TGCGCCAGCAGCCAGGAGAACTCCTACGAGCAGTACTTC. It translates to CASSQENSYEQYF. Complete variable domain (other parts from reference TRBV5-1 and TRBJ2-7): KAGVTQTPRYLIKTRGQQVTLSCSPISGHRSVSWYQQTPGQGLQFLFEYFSETQRNKGNFPGRFSGRQFSNSRSEMNVSTLELGDSALYLCASSQENSYEQYFGPGTRLTVT.